This paragraph reports one TCR beta chain. Its antigen is unknown. No base quality values were provided; no much bigger clone lies one nucleotide off. The immunoSEQ Assay, a bias-controlled multiplex PCR, was used to amplify TCRbeta CDR3 regions from genomic DNA. The authors processed their data as follows. The number of nucleated cells in each sample was estimated by amplification of reference gene primers within the assay. To quantify the absolute abundance of each unique TCRbeta CDR3 rearrangement, sequence reads were collapsed and filtered. For each sample, productive Simpson clonality was calculated by taking the square root of Simpson's diversity index across productive rearrangements. Not all clones reach the TCRdb copy of this immuneACCESS table, which keeps in-frame sequences only. Checked studies attribute under half of the gap to unresolved V genes and leave the rest unexplained. That table furnishes V, J and clone size, whereas the DNA furnished D and trimming. In all, the sample holds roughly 270,000 clones, and approximately 81% of those were seen once. Under 3% of the sample rests with the top ten.

This sample is drawn from a study of blood T cell repertoires in COVID-19 (dated by TCRdb to the early 2020s). At the level of the whole study: The collaborator samples originated in the United States, Italy and Spain and spanned the acute and convalescent phases of COVID-19. The sample metadata nearly always contained a de-identified subject ID, COVID-19 status, age in years and sex. The material from the prospective study consisted of cDNA or gDNA derived from T cells, B-cell-depleted T cells, or PBMCs. Where available, HLA class I and class II types were taken from metadata supplied by the sample provider and were not determined by assay-based typing. The dataset comprised deeply sampled blood TCRbeta repertoires from subjects exposed to, actively infected with, or recovered from COVID-19. The samples were drawn from two sources: the first 160 participants of the ongoing ImmuneRACE study, and about 1,300 subjects contributed by 6 global collaborators. The repertoires were released in a freely available public database intended as a resource for research on the immune response to SARS-CoV-2. Findings and caveats that apply to the study as a whole: Clinical and demographic metadata were provided uncurated, with the amount varying by source and participant.

Participants in the prospective study were aged about 18 to 90 years, lived in 20 to 25 United States geographic areas, and enrolled through a virtual design. In the prospective study, participants were assigned to cohorts based on the clinical history participants reported in a screening survey and a study questionnaire. For ImmuneRACE Cohort 3, a participant was defined as recovered based on two consecutive negative NP/OP PCR tests, clearance by a healthcare professional, or resolution of symptoms. Each participant in the prospective study had whole blood, serum and a nasopharyngeal or oropharyngeal swab collected by mobile phlebotomists. Additional blood draws and questionnaires over an approximately two-month period could optionally be provided by prospective study participants. Before DNA extraction, prospective study blood samples were shipped either frozen or at room temperature. Sequencing was done on a sample of PBMCs or T cells enriched from blood (not recorded which). The source of this sequence is a woman in her forties or fifties who had recovered from COVID-19.

The CDR3 amino acid sequence is: CAISLIQGITEAFF. The nucleotides are TGTGCCATCAGTTTAATACAGGGCATCACTGAAGCTTTCTTT. The rearranged segments are TRBV10-3 and TRBJ1-1; TRBD1 is a weak D gene call, 6 bases matching. Taken from cysteine to phenylalanine, the CDR3 has 14 residues. Kept here is only the CDR3 DNA, which spans 42 bases and is read in frame from base 1. The germline V gene yields ENHRY for CDR1 and SYGVKD for CDR2. V lost 5 bases and J lost 4 bases; the stretch between them is 14 bases long.